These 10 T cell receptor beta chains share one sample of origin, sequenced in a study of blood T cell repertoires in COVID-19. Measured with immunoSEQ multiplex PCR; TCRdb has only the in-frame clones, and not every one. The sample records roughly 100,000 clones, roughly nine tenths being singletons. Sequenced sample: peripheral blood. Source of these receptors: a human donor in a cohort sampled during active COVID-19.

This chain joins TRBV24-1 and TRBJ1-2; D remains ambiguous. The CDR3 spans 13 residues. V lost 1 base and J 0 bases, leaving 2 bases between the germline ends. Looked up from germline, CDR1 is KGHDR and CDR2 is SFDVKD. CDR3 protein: CATSDFTNYGYTF. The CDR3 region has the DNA TGTGCCACCAGTGATTTTACTAACTATGGCTACACCTTC.

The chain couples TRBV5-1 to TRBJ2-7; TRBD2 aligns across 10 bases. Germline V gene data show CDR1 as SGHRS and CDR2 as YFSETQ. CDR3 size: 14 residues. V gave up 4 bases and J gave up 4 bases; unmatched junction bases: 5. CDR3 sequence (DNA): TGCGCCAGCAGCCCACTAGCGGGACTATACGAGCAGTACTTC. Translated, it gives CASSPLAGLYEQYF.

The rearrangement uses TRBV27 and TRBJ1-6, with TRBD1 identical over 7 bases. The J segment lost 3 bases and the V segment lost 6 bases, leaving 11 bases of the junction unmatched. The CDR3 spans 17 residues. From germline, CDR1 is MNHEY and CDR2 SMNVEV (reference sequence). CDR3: CASSSLGGQDYNSPLHF. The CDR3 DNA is TGTGCCAGCAGCTCGCTCGGCGGACAGGACTATAATTCACCCCTCCACTTT.

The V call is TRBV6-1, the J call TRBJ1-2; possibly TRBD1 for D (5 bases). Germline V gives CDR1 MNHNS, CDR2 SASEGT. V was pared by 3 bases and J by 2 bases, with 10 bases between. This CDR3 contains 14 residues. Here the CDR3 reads CASSEVTGNYGYTF. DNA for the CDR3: TGTGCCAGCAGTGAGGTTACAGGAAACTATGGCTACACCTTC.

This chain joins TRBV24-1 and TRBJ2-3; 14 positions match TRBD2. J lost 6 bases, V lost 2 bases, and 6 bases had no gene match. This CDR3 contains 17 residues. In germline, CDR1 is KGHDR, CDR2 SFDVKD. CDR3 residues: CATSDYGTSGSRDTQYF. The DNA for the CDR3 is TGTGCCACCAGTGATTACGGGACTAGCGGGAGTAGGGATACGCAGTATTTT.

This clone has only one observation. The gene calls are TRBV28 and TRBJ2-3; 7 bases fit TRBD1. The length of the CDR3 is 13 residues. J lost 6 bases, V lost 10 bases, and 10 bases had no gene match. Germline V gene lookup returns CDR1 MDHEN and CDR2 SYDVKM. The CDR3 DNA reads TGTGCCACAACAGGGGATCCACCGGATACGCAGTATTTT. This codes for CATTGDPPDTQYF.

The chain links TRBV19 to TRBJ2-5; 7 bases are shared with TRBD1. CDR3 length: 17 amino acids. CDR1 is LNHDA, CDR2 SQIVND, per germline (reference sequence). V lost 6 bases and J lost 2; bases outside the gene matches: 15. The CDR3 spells CASRGSAGTDTQETQYF. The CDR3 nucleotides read TGTGCCAGTAGAGGCTCGGCAGGGACAGACACACAAGAGACCCAGTACTTC.

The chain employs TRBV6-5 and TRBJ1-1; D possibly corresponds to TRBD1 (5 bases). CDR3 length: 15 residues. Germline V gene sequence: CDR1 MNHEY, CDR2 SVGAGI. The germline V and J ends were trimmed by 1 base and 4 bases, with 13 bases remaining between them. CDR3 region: CASSYYTGLGTEAFF. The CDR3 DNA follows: TGTGCCAGCAGTTACTACACAGGTTTGGGCACTGAAGCTTTCTTT.

CDR3 sequence: CASSLGAREANYGYTF. The CDR3 DNA follows: TGCGCCAGCAGCTTGGGTGCCAGGGAAGCTAACTATGGCTACACCTTC. The chain combines TRBV5-1 with TRBJ1-2, with D perhaps TRBD1 (5 bases). V was pared by 0 bases and J by 0 bases, with 12 bases between. Per the germline V gene, CDR1 is SGHRS and CDR2 is YFSETQ. The CDR3 length is 16 residues.

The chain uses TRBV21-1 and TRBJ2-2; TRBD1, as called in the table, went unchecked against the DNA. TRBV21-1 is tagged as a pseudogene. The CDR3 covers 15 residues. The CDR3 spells CASSKGDRDTGELFF. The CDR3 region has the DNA TGTGCCAGCAGCAAAGGGGACAGGGACACCGGGGAGCTGTTTTTT.